This is a list of T cell receptor beta chains from one sample in a study of T cells after yellow fever vaccination. TCRdb called the 5' RACE reads again in MiXCR, with one record for every CDR3 protein. This sample carries 620,000 or so distinct CDR3 sequences, approximately 13% of them seen once, and the ten largest clones take about 15%. The specimen was PBMCs, collected on the day of the yellow fever booster vaccination. These receptors originate from a man aged 25-40 years who received the YFV17D yellow fever vaccine. Each CDR3 is given with its conserved first and last residue. A D gene is named only where the DNA matches it firmly. Not all rows give a size; the values are once, few, many and, for expanded clones, a class.

d_gene	abundance	j_gene	len	v_gene	CDR3aa	CDR3nt
.	few	TRBJ2-1	13	TRBV29-1	CSVDREQGPTQFF	TGCAGCGTTGACCGGGAACAGGGACCCACCCAGTTCTTC
.	few	TRBJ2-5	14	TRBV7-2	CASSPRGGKETQYF	TGTGCCAGCAGCCCTCGAGGCGGGAAGGAGACCCAGTACTTC
.	.	TRBJ1-2	14	TRBV7-2	CASSFQGKIYGYTF	TGTGCCAGCAGCTTTCAGGGGAAGATCTATGGCTACACCTTC
TRBD2	.	TRBJ2-2	17	TRBV4-3	CASSQDRASGGTGELFF	TGCGCCAGCAGCCAAGATAGGGCTAGCGGGGGCACCGGGGAGCTGTTTTTT
TRBD2	.	TRBJ2-5	14	TRBV7-2	CASSSGTRIETQYF	TGTGCCAGCAGCTCCGGGACTAGAATCGAGACCCAGTACTTC
TRBD1	.	TRBJ1-2	15	TRBV15	CATSRRDRVEYGYTF	TGTGCCACCAGCAGACGGGACAGGGTTGAGTATGGCTACACCTTC
TRBD1	few	TRBJ2-7	15	TRBV4-3	CASSQTGTGGHEQYF	TGCGCCAGCAGCCAAACCGGGACAGGGGGACACGAGCAGTACTTC
.	few	TRBJ1-1	12	TRBV7-8	CASSLGTTPAFF	TGTGCCAGCAGCTTAGGCACAACTCCGGCTTTCTTT
.	few	TRBJ2-7	12	TRBV6-2/TRBV6-3	CASTRRGYEQYF	TGTGCCAGCACTAGGAGGGGATACGAGCAGTACTTC
.	few	TRBJ1-1	15	TRBV4-3	CASSQDPAGGTEAFF	TGCGCCAGCAGCCAAGATCCCGCCGGAGGCACTGAAGCTTTCTTT
TRBD2	.	TRBJ2-3	15	TRBV5-1	CASSFTSADTDTQYF	TGCGCCAGCAGCTTCACTAGCGCCGACACAGATACGCAGTATTTT
.	once	TRBJ2-5	14	TRBV7-2	CASSHQAGPETQYF	TGTGCCAGCAGCCATCAGGCGGGCCCCGAGACCCAGTACTTC
.	few	TRBJ1-2	15	TRBV3-1	CASSPTLSGGGGYTF	TGTGCCAGCAGCCCTACCTTGTCAGGTGGAGGAGGCTACACCTTC
.	few	TRBJ2-5	15	TRBV18	CASSPPTEEQETQYF	TGTGCCAGCTCACCACCGACTGAAGAACAAGAGACCCAGTACTTC
TRBD2	.	TRBJ2-1	15	TRBV20-1	CSAGLAREGRDEQFF	TGCAGTGCCGGATTAGCACGGGAGGGCCGGGATGAGCAGTTCTTC
.	few	TRBJ2-7	15	TRBV6-5	CASSYGRQATYEQYF	TGTGCCAGCAGTTACGGTAGACAGGCGACCTACGAGCAGTACTTC
TRBD1	few	TRBJ2-2	17	TRBV20-1	CSARDSRDRGNTGELFF	TGCAGTGCTAGAGACTCCCGGGACAGGGGAAACACCGGGGAGCTGTTTTTT
TRBD2	.	TRBJ2-1	16	TRBV20-1	CSTSGTSGSRGDEQFF	TGCAGCACCTCTGGGACTAGCGGGAGTAGGGGGGATGAGCAGTTCTTC
.	few	TRBJ2-5	14	TRBV20-1	CSARELGEQETQYF	TGCAGTGCTCGGGAGCTAGGGGAACAAGAGACCCAGTACTTC
.	.	TRBJ2-5	15	TRBV20-1	CSASYGTGSQETQYF	TGCAGTGCTAGTTATGGGACTGGATCCCAAGAGACCCAGTACTTC
.	once	TRBJ2-2	16	TRBV7-9	CASSLERRRNTGELFF	TGTGCCAGCAGCTTAGAGAGACGGCGAAACACCGGGGAGCTGTTTTTT
TRBD1	few	TRBJ2-1	15	TRBV7-7	CASSLRQGAGNEQFF	TGTGCTAGCAGCTTAAGGCAGGGGGCTGGGAATGAGCAGTTCTTC
.	few	TRBJ1-2	12	TRBV5-1	CASREQNYGYTF	TGCGCCAGCAGAGAACAGAACTATGGCTACACCTTC
.	few	TRBJ1-1	12	TRBV29-1	CSVQGVMNLAFF	TGCAGCGTCCAGGGCGTTATGAATTTGGCTTTCTTT
TRBD1	.	TRBJ2-7	14	TRBV20-1	CSASETGNKYEQYF	TGCAGTGCTTCAGAGACAGGGAACAAGTACGAGCAGTACTTC
.	few	TRBJ2-7	13	TRBV20-1	CSARESRRSEQYF	TGCAGTGCTAGGGAGTCCCGGAGGTCAGAGCAGTACTTC
TRBD1	many	TRBJ1-4	12	TRBV29-1	CSVHTGDEKLFF	TGCAGCGTCCATACAGGGGACGAAAAACTGTTTTTT
.	few	TRBJ2-5	16	TRBV7-2	CASSLTKGTNQETQYF	TGTGCCAGCAGCTTAACGAAGGGGACCAACCAAGAGACCCAGTACTTC
.	few	TRBJ2-5	13	TRBV27	CASAPQGGETQYF	TGTGCCAGCGCCCCCCAGGGGGGAGAGACCCAGTACTTC
.	many	TRBJ2-3	15	TRBV7-2	CASSLAQGGSGTQYF	TGTGCCAGCAGCTTAGCCCAGGGGGGAAGTGGTACGCAGTATTTT
.	few	TRBJ1-2	15	TRBV5-1	CASRPTGDTSYGYTF	TGCGCCAGCCGTCCAACAGGCGATACCTCCTATGGCTACACCTTC
.	.	TRBJ2-7	12	TRBV23-1	CASRDSVHERYF	TGCGCCAGCAGGGACTCCGTCCACGAGCGGTACTTC
TRBD2	few	TRBJ2-2	18	TRBV14	CASSQDLGAGKLTGELFF	TGTGCCAGCAGCCAAGATCTAGGAGCGGGGAAACTCACCGGGGAGCTGTTTTTT
.	once	TRBJ2-2	13	TRBV12-3/TRBV12-4	CASRRSGSGELFF	TGTGCCAGCAGAAGATCGGGATCCGGGGAGCTGTTTTTT
TRBD1	few	TRBJ2-1	16	TRBV12-3/TRBV12-4	CASRSEGAGSYNEQFF	TGTGCCAGCAGGAGTGAGGGGGCCGGGTCCTACAATGAGCAGTTCTTC
.	few	TRBJ2-1	15	TRBV24-1	CATSDTGLPFNEQFF	TGTGCCACCAGTGATACGGGACTGCCCTTCAATGAGCAGTTCTTC
.	few	TRBJ2-5	17	TRBV24-1	CATSDPRGAGAQETQYF	TGTGCCACCAGTGATCCCCGGGGGGCGGGAGCTCAAGAGACCCAGTACTTC
.	few	TRBJ2-1	15	TRBV7-2	CASTLGAGRYNEQFF	TGTGCCAGCACCTTAGGGGCGGGGAGGTACAATGAGCAGTTCTTC
.	.	TRBJ2-3	15	TRBV5-4	CASSSTGTSTDTQYF	TGTGCCAGCAGCTCCACAGGGACTAGCACAGATACGCAGTATTTT
.	few	TRBJ2-5	13	TRBV15	CATSRTNQETQYF	TGTGCCACCAGCAGGACTAACCAAGAGACCCAGTACTTC
.	.	TRBJ2-2	14	TRBV12-3/TRBV12-4	CASRPTTNTGELFF	TGTGCCAGCAGACCTACCACGAACACCGGGGAGCTGTTTTTT
.	few	TRBJ2-4	17	TRBV30	CAWSVGGAGPAKNIQYF	TGTGCCTGGAGTGTAGGAGGGGCGGGCCCAGCCAAAAACATTCAGTACTTC
.	.	TRBJ2-1	16	TRBV7-9	CASSHDGLTTYNEQFF	TGTGCCAGCAGCCATGACGGTCTGACTACCTACAATGAGCAGTTCTTC
.	many	TRBJ2-4	19	TRBV5-6	CASSFKTGLWYVDKNIQYF	TGTGCCAGCAGCTTCAAAACAGGGTTGTGGTATGTGGACAAAAACATTCAGTACTTC
.	few	TRBJ2-2	14	TRBV20-1	CSARDPRGSGELFF	TGCAGTGCTAGAGATCCTCGGGGATCCGGGGAGCTGTTTTTT
.	.	TRBJ2-1	15	TRBV14	CASSRAPQAYNEQFF	TGTGCCAGCAGCAGGGCCCCTCAAGCCTACAATGAGCAGTTCTTC
.	few	TRBJ2-5	14	TRBV6-2/TRBV6-3	CASSWRRSQETQYF	TGTGCCAGCAGTTGGAGGCGAAGCCAAGAGACCCAGTACTTC
.	few	TRBJ2-3	15	TRBV5-1	CASSSRVAGTDTQYF	TGCGCCAGCAGCTCAAGGGTAGCGGGCACAGATACGCAGTATTTT
TRBD1	.	TRBJ1-5	14	TRBV5-1	CASSPGTAGQPQHF	TGCGCCAGCAGCCCCGGGACAGCAGGTCAGCCCCAGCATTTT